This is a list of T cell receptor beta chains from one sample in a study of cytomegalovirus exposure and HLA in healthy donors. This table comes from immunoSEQ multiplex PCR, and its TCRdb copy is limited to in-frame clones, with some not included. The data contain more than 130,000 clones, more than 70% of them singletons. Input material: PBMCs. The source of these receptors is a woman in her 50s in good health and CMV-seronegative. Each CDR3 is given with its conserved first and last residue. D genes are given only for firm matches. A clone size is listed for some rows: how often the clone was seen (once, few, many), or a class if it is expanded.

CDR3 DNA: TGTGCCAGCAGTGGGGGGGGCAGGGCTCCTGAAGCTTTCTTT
CDR3 protein: CASSGGGRAPEAFF
D gene: NA
J gene: TRBJ1-1
clone size: NA
V gene: TRBV7-9

CDR3 DNA: TGTGCCAGCAGCTTAGATTTGACAGGGAACATGAACACTGAAGCTTTCTTT
CDR3 protein: CASSLDLTGNMNTEAFF
D gene: TRBD1
J gene: TRBJ1-1
clone size: NA
V gene: TRBV7-9

CDR3 DNA: TGTGCCAGCAGCTTTACAGAACTTAGCACAGATACGCAGTATTTT
CDR3 protein: CASSFTELSTDTQYF
D gene: NA
J gene: TRBJ2-3
clone size: NA
V gene: TRBV7-8

CDR3 DNA: TGTGCCAGCAGCGAAAGACTCTTGCGAGAGACCCAGTACTTC
CDR3 protein: CASSERLLRETQYF
D gene: NA
J gene: TRBJ2-5
clone size: NA
V gene: TRBV7-8

CDR3 DNA: TGTGCCAGCAGCTTAGCGAGGGGGCGCGACGAGCAGTACTTC
CDR3 protein: CASSLARGRDEQYF
D gene: TRBD1
J gene: TRBJ2-7
clone size: NA
V gene: TRBV7-2

CDR3 DNA: TGTGCCAGCAGTGTGGGAGGGATCCAAGAGACCCAGTACTTC
CDR3 protein: CASSVGGIQETQYF
D gene: TRBD2
J gene: TRBJ2-5
clone size: NA
V gene: TRBV2

CDR3 DNA: TGCAGCGTAGAAACAGGGGGCGGCACTGAAGCTTTCTTT
CDR3 protein: CSVETGGGTEAFF
D gene: TRBD1
J gene: TRBJ1-1
clone size: NA
V gene: TRBV29-1

CDR3 DNA: TGTGCCAGCAGCTCGGGACTAGCGGGCAAAAACATTCAGTACTTC
CDR3 protein: CASSSGLAGKNIQYF
D gene: TRBD2
J gene: TRBJ2-4
clone size: NA
V gene: TRBV7-2

CDR3 DNA: TGTGCCAGCAGCCAGGTGGTTCGGACAGGGCCGTCGGTATTGGATTCACCCCTCCACTTT
CDR3 protein: CASSQVVRTGPSVLDSPLHF
D gene: TRBD1
J gene: TRBJ1-6
clone size: NA
V gene: TRBV14

CDR3 DNA: TGTGCCAGCAGTTACTCGATCAGGGGCGGTGAAAAACTGTTTTTT
CDR3 protein: CASSYSIRGGEKLFF
D gene: NA
J gene: TRBJ1-4
clone size: NA
V gene: TRBV6-6

CDR3 DNA: TGTGCCAGCAGCCCAGGGGGGACACCCAATTCACCCCTCCACTTT
CDR3 protein: CASSPGGTPNSPLHF
D gene: TRBD1
J gene: TRBJ1-6
clone size: NA
V gene: TRBV4-2

CDR3 DNA: TGTGCCAGCAGCCAAGTACATGTAGATACGCAGTATTTT
CDR3 protein: CASSQVHVDTQYF
D gene: NA
J gene: TRBJ2-3
clone size: medium-sized
V gene: TRBV4-2

CDR3 DNA: TGTGCCACCAGCAGAGATCGAGGCAGGGGGCCAGATACGCAGTATTTT
CDR3 protein: CATSRDRGRGPDTQYF
D gene: TRBD1
J gene: TRBJ2-3
clone size: NA
V gene: TRBV15

CDR3 DNA: TGCGCCAGCACTCCAGGGACAGCTTCTAACTATGGCTACACCTTC
CDR3 protein: CASTPGTASNYGYTF
D gene: TRBD1
J gene: TRBJ1-2
clone size: NA
V gene: TRBV23-1

CDR3 DNA: TGTGCCAGCAGCATAGGGACGGGACAGGGGGCAAACACTGAAGCTTTCTTT
CDR3 protein: CASSIGTGQGANTEAFF
D gene: TRBD1
J gene: TRBJ1-1
clone size: NA
V gene: TRBV7-9

CDR3 DNA: TGTGCCAGCAGCTTAGGCGGTCAGATGAACACTGAAGCTTTCTTT
CDR3 protein: CASSLGGQMNTEAFF
D gene: NA
J gene: TRBJ1-1
clone size: NA
V gene: TRBV11-3

CDR3 DNA: TGCGCCAGCAGTTTGGCAGGGTACCCAGCCTACGAGCAGTACTTC
CDR3 protein: CASSLAGYPAYEQYF
D gene: NA
J gene: TRBJ2-7
clone size: NA
V gene: TRBV5-1

CDR3 DNA: TGCGCCAGCGGACCTGGGACAGACCATGAAAAACTGTTTTTT
CDR3 protein: CASGPGTDHEKLFF
D gene: TRBD1
J gene: TRBJ1-4
clone size: NA
V gene: TRBV5-1

CDR3 DNA: TGTGCCAGCAGCCTCCTGCCTGCAACTAGCGGAAGATTCAATGAGCAGTTCTTC
CDR3 protein: CASSLLPATSGRFNEQFF
D gene: TRBD2
J gene: TRBJ2-1
clone size: NA
V gene: TRBV7-9

CDR3 DNA: TGTGCCAGTAGTATCGTGGTGGGGACAGGGGAGGACACTGAAGCTTTCTTT
CDR3 protein: CASSIVVGTGEDTEAFF
D gene: TRBD1
J gene: TRBJ1-1
clone size: NA
V gene: TRBV19

CDR3 DNA: TGTGCCAGCAGCTCGATAGCGGGGGGGTATTGGGAGACCCAGTACTTC
CDR3 protein: CASSSIAGGYWETQYF
D gene: TRBD2
J gene: TRBJ2-5
clone size: few
V gene: TRBV4-2

CDR3 DNA: TGCGCCAGCAGCCAAGGGTCCAGGGGGCCTGAAGAAAAACTGTTTTTT
CDR3 protein: CASSQGSRGPEEKLFF
D gene: TRBD1
J gene: TRBJ1-4
clone size: NA
V gene: TRBV4-1

CDR3 DNA: TGTGCCAGCAGCTTGTCCAGCGGGGCAGATACGCAGTATTTT
CDR3 protein: CASSLSSGADTQYF
D gene: TRBD2
J gene: TRBJ2-3
clone size: NA
V gene: TRBV7-9

CDR3 DNA: TGTGCCAGTAGTATCCCCTTCAGGGACAGAGGTACAGATACGCAGTATTTT
CDR3 protein: CASSIPFRDRGTDTQYF
D gene: TRBD1
J gene: TRBJ2-3
clone size: NA
V gene: TRBV19

CDR3 DNA: TGTGCCAGCAGGTCTAGCGGAAGCTCCTACAATGAGCAGTTCTTC
CDR3 protein: CASRSSGSSYNEQFF
D gene: TRBD2
J gene: TRBJ2-1
clone size: NA
V gene: TRBV27

CDR3 DNA: TGTGCCAGCACAAAAGGACAGTTTAATTCACCCCTCCACTTT
CDR3 protein: CASTKGQFNSPLHF
D gene: NA
J gene: TRBJ1-6
clone size: NA
V gene: TRBV6-5

CDR3 DNA: TGTGCCAGCACCACAGGGTGGGATGAGCAGTTCTTC
CDR3 protein: CASTTGWDEQFF
D gene: NA
J gene: TRBJ2-1
clone size: NA
V gene: TRBV28

CDR3 DNA: TGTGCCAGCAGCTCCCCCACAGTTATGAACACTGAAGCTTTCTTT
CDR3 protein: CASSSPTVMNTEAFF
D gene: NA
J gene: TRBJ1-1
clone size: NA
V gene: TRBV7-9

CDR3 DNA: TGTGCCAGCAGTCCAGGACTCGATAGCTCTGGGGCCAACGTCCTGACTTTC
CDR3 protein: CASSPGLDSSGANVLTF
D gene: NA
J gene: TRBJ2-6
clone size: NA
V gene: TRBV28